The 17 T cell receptor beta chains presented below share a single source sample, sequenced in a study of response to subunit inactivated influenza vaccine. TCRdb re-called the RT-PCR reads with MiXCR, one entry per CDR3 protein. The repertoire holds about 620,000 distinct CDR3 sequences, with roughly 10% as singletons. Sequencing used PBMCs from blood, obtained on the day of vaccination. The receptors originated from a man between 45 and 60 years old who received an inactivated influenza vaccine.

This clonotype came up a few times. The CDR3 region is CASSSGRSGGWNEQFF. The CDR3 nucleotides read TGTGCCAGCAGTTCTGGACGCTCGGGGGGGTGGAATGAGCAGTTCTTC. The genes are TRBV6-5 and TRBJ2-1; TRBD2 agrees at 8 bases. Trimming removed 4 bases from V and 7 bases from J; junction bases left unmatched: 12. This CDR3 contains 16 residues. In germline, CDR1 is MNHEY, CDR2 SVGAGI.

The J gene is TRBJ2-3, the V gene TRBV9; the D is unclear. Germline V gives CDR1 SGDLS, CDR2 YYNGEE. V lost 0 bases, J lost 1 base, and 6 bases lay in between. This CDR3 region has 14 residues. This CDR3 is CASSVDQRTDTQYF. The CDR3 DNA reads as TGTGCCAGCAGCGTAGACCAGCGCACAGATACGCAGTATTTT.

This clonotype has more than one count but fewer than ten. This chain joins TRBV7-3 and TRBJ2-1; D is tentatively TRBD1 or TRBD2 (5 bases each). This CDR3 is 13 amino acids long. Germline lookup yields CDR1 SGHTA and CDR2 FQGTGA. V lost 8 bases and J lost 5, with 13 bases in between. CDR3 loop: CASSLGTDNEQFF. DNA of the CDR3: TGTGCCAGCTCACTAGGGACGGACAATGAGCAGTTCTTC.

This clonotype was observed a handful of times. V and J are TRBV7-9 and TRBJ2-7; 9 nucleotides match TRBD1. Germline trimming cut 4 bases from V and 7 bases from J; bases unmatched to any gene: 8. This CDR3 contains 14 residues. CDR1 and CDR2 (germline): SEHNR, FQNEAQ (reference sequence). The CDR3 DNA is TGTGCCAGCAGCTCATTACAGGGGGCGAGGGAGCAGTACTTC. Its protein product is CASSSLQGAREQYF.

This chain uses TRBV5-6 with TRBJ2-1; 7 bases line up with TRBD2. Germline trimming cut 0 bases from V and 3 bases from J; bases unmatched to any gene: 6. The CDR3 length is 16 residues. The germline gives CDR1 SGHDT, CDR2 YYEEEE. CDR3 bases: TGTGCCAGCAGCTTGGACTGGGGGGGAGTCTACAATGAGCAGTTCTTC. It encodes CASSLDWGGVYNEQFF.

This clonotype was found a few times. The rearrangement uses TRBV5-6 and TRBJ2-5; D tentatively fits TRBD1 or TRBD2 (7 bases each). V lost 0 bases and J 5 bases, leaving 17 bases between the germline ends. The CDR3 runs to 16 residues. CDR1 is SGHDT and CDR2 is YYEEEE in the germline V gene. CDR3: CASSLAMTGRAETQYF. The CDR3 DNA sequence: TGTGCCAGCAGCTTGGCCATGACAGGGAGGGCGGAGACCCAGTACTTC.

This clonotype was seen a few times. This chain uses TRBV5-1 with TRBJ1-6; 10 bases agree with TRBD1. V lost 0 bases and J lost 6; bases outside the gene matches: 6. This CDR3 contains 17 residues. Looked up from germline, CDR1 is SGHRS and CDR2 is YFSETQ. CDR3 residues: CASSLEPGQGSNSPLHF. In nucleotides, the CDR3 is TGCGCCAGCAGCTTGGAACCGGGACAGGGGTCTAATTCACCCCTCCACTTT.

This clonotype was observed a few times. This chain uses TRBV7-2 with TRBJ2-4; 8 bases fit TRBD1. Per germline, CDR1 SGHTA and CDR2 FQGNSA. Trimming cost V 5 bases and J 7 bases; bases outside gene matches: 7. The CDR3 spans 14 residues. This CDR3 reads CASSRDRGGNIQYF. CDR3 bases: TGTGCCAGCAGCAGAGACAGGGGTGGGAACATTCAGTACTTC.

J is TRBJ2-5 and V is TRBV5-1; maybe TRBD2 (5 bases). The CDR3 totals 14 residues. Germline values: CDR1 SGHRS, CDR2 YFSETQ. V lost 0 bases, J lost 5 bases, and 11 bases lay in between. CDR3 bases: TGCGCCAGCAGCTTGGCCAATGGAGGCGAGACCCAGTACTTC. Protein product: CASSLANGGETQYF.

The chain is built from TRBV12-3 or TRBV12-4 and TRBJ2-7; 7 nucleotides line up with TRBD1. This CDR3 region has 16 residues. Trimming at V came to 1 base and at J to 3 bases, leaving 9 bases not matched to a gene. The CDR3 loop reads CASSLGLTGNGYEQYF. In DNA, the CDR3 is TGTGCCAGCAGTTTAGGATTGACAGGGAATGGCTACGAGCAGTACTTC.

This clonotype was seen ten or more times. V and J are TRBV30 and TRBJ2-5; D is ambiguous. With 0 bases removed from V and 2 bases from J, the gap between germline ends came to 10 bases. CDR3 length: 14 residues. Looked up from germline, CDR1 is GTSNPN and CDR2 is SVGIG (reference sequence). CDR3 residues: CAWSVGISQETQYF. The DNA for the CDR3 is TGTGCCTGGAGTGTAGGTATTAGTCAAGAGACCCAGTACTTC.

The sample holds many counts of this clonotype. V gene TRBV15 combines with J gene TRBJ2-2, with a tentative D call TRBD1 (5 bases). Germline-derived CDR1 and CDR2 are LNHNV and YYDKDF (reference sequence). The CDR3 runs to 17 residues. Deletions cut 0 bases from V and 1 base from J, with 12 bases between. The CDR3 DNA sequence: TGTGCCACCAGCAGAGATAGAGGCAGGGAGAACACCGGGGAGCTGTTTTTT. Residues: CATSRDRGRENTGELFF. Filled out from reference TRBV15 and TRBJ2-2, the complete variable domain reads DAMVIQNPRYQVTQFGKPVTLSCSQTLNHNVMYWYQQKSSQAPKLLFHYYDKDFNNEADTPDNFQSRRPNTSFCFLDIRSPGLGDTAMYLCATSRDRGRENTGELFFGEGSRLTVL.

This clonotype appeared many times. This sequence joins TRBV12-3 or TRBV12-4 and TRBJ2-7, with 10 bases lining up with TRBD1. The CDR3 consists of 14 residues. With V trimmed by 6 bases and J by 8 bases, 10 bases remained unmatched. In DNA, the CDR3 is TGTGCCAGCAGCCAAGCGGACAGGGGGGGACAGCAGTACTTC. It translates to CASSQADRGGQQYF.

This chain connects TRBV24-1 to TRBJ2-7; the D gene is possibly TRBD2 (5 bases). The germline V gene has CDR1 KGHDR and CDR2 SFDVKD. V lost 3 bases, J lost 7 bases, and 21 bases lay in between. The CDR3 runs 16 residues. CDR3 residues: CATSDPSRGDLAEQYF. The CDR3 DNA follows: TGTGCCACCAGTGATCCTAGTCGGGGAGACTTGGCAGAGCAGTACTTC.

V gene TRBV20-1 combines with J gene TRBJ2-7, with a weak D call TRBD1 (5 bases). The CDR3 totals 12 residues. Between the trimmed V and J ends, which lost 4 bases and 2 bases, there was a span of 9 bases. Germline CDR1 and CDR2: DFQATT and SNEGSKA (reference sequence). The CDR3: CSAKPDTYEQYF. In nucleotides, the CDR3 is TGCAGTGCTAAGCCGGACACCTACGAGCAGTACTTC.

Many counts were recorded for this clonotype. The chain employs TRBV29-1 and TRBJ1-3; 8 nucleotides agree with TRBD1. V lost 5 bases, J lost 0 bases, and 6 bases stayed unmatched. The CDR3 has 15 amino acids. The germline gives CDR1 SQVTM, CDR2 ANQGSEA. DNA of the CDR3: TGCAGCGTTCAAAGGACAGGGACCTCTGGAAACACCATATATTTT. Protein: CSVQRTGTSGNTIYF.

This clonotype was counted between two and nine times. The V gene is TRBV10-3, the J gene TRBJ2-2; 7 bases match TRBD2. V lost 6 bases, J lost 3 bases, and 7 bases stayed unmatched. From germline, CDR1 is ENHRY and CDR2 SYGVKD. This CDR3 region has 15 residues. The CDR3 sequence is CAISGTTHHTGELFF. The CDR3 DNA reads TGTGCCATCAGCGGGACTACCCACCACACCGGGGAGCTGTTTTTT.